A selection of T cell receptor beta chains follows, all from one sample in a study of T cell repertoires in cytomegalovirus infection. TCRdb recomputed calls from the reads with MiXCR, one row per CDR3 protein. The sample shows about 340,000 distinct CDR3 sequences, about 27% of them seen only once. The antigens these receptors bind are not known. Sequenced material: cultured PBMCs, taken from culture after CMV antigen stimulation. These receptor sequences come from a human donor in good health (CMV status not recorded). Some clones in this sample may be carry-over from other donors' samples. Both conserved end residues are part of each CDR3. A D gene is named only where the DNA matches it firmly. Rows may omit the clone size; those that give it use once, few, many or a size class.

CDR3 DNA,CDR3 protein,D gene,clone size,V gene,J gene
TGTGCCAGTACCCTTTATTCGGGGGACACTGAAGCTTTCTTT,CASTLYSGDTEAFF,-,few,TRBV19,TRBJ1-1
TGTGCCAGCACATTGGGAACGGGAGGGGACTACTCCTACGAGCAGTACTTC,CASTLGTGGDYSYEQYF,TRBD2,few,TRBV6-2/TRBV6-3,TRBJ2-7
TGTGCCAGCAGTTTCGGGACAGGGGACGAGCAGTACTTC,CASSFGTGDEQYF,TRBD1,many,TRBV12-3/TRBV12-4,TRBJ2-7
TGTGCCAGCAGATCCCACCGGGACAGACGATTCAATGAGCAGTTCTTC,CASRSHRDRRFNEQFF,TRBD1,-,TRBV27,TRBJ2-1
TGTGCCAGTAGTATTGGTACAGTGAACACCGGGGAGCTGTTTTTT,CASSIGTVNTGELFF,-,few,TRBV19,TRBJ2-2
TGTGCCACCAGCAAAGGACTAGCTAAGACAGATACGCAGTATTTT,CATSKGLAKTDTQYF,TRBD2,-,TRBV15,TRBJ2-3
TGTGCCAGCAGCTCCCGACTAGCGGGGGGGTACAATGAGCAGTTCTTC,CASSSRLAGGYNEQFF,TRBD2,many,TRBV7-2,TRBJ2-1
TGTGCCAGCAGCTTGGCGGCGGAGACCCAGTACTTC,CASSLAAETQYF,-,many,TRBV7-2,TRBJ2-5
TGTGCCAGCAGCTTAACAGGGAACCACGAGCAGTACTTC,CASSLTGNHEQYF,-,many,TRBV7-8,TRBJ2-7
TGTGCCATCAGTGAGTCGGAGAACACTGAAGCTTTCTTT,CAISESENTEAFF,-,-,TRBV10-3,TRBJ1-1
TGTGCCAGTACCAACCCCCCCCTTGCGCAGTACTTC,CASTNPPLAQYF,-,few,TRBV19,TRBJ2-5
TGTGCCAGCAGCTTATGGCTACCGGGTGGGGCCAACGTCCTGACTTTC,CASSLWLPGGANVLTF,-,-,TRBV7-4,TRBJ2-6
TGCGCCAGCAGCCCCGGCGGTACCGACGAGCAGTACTTC,CASSPGGTDEQYF,-,once,TRBV4-1,TRBJ2-7
TGTGCCAGCAGTTTTCTGGACAGGGTCTATGGCTACACCTTC,CASSFLDRVYGYTF,TRBD1,-,TRBV28,TRBJ1-2
TGTGCTAGTGGTTTGGTACTAGCGGGGAATTACAATGAGCAGTTCTTC,CASGLVLAGNYNEQFF,TRBD2,-,TRBV12-5,TRBJ2-1
TGTGCCAGTAGCACCCAGACTAGGGGTATTTCCATTCAGTACTTC,CASSTQTRGISIQYF,-,-,TRBV19,TRBJ2-4
TGTGCCAGCAGTTTGGTAGAGGGGACCGGGGAGCTGTTTTTT,CASSLVEGTGELFF,-,-,TRBV27,TRBJ2-2
TGTGCCAGCACGAAGGGGGCAGGGGAGGCCTACGAGCAGTACTTC,CASTKGAGEAYEQYF,-,few,TRBV7-6,TRBJ2-7
TGTGCCAGCAGTCCGTCTTTAGGTCCGGGAAGTGAGCAGTTCTTC,CASSPSLGPGSEQFF,-,-,TRBV27,TRBJ2-1
TGTGCCAGCAGTACCCGACTTCAGAACACTGAAGCTTTCTTT,CASSTRLQNTEAFF,-,-,TRBV28,TRBJ1-1
TGTGCCAGCAGCTTGGGGCAGGTTAACTATGGCTACACCTTC,CASSLGQVNYGYTF,-,few,TRBV7-9,TRBJ1-2
TGTGCCAGCAGCTTAGCGGTAACTAGCGTACGCACAGATATGCAGTATTTT,CASSLAVTSVRTDMQYF,TRBD2,-,TRBV7-6,TRBJ2-3
TGTGCCAGCACTATGGGATTTAACTATGGCTACACCTTC,CASTMGFNYGYTF,-,-,TRBV7-9,TRBJ1-2
TGTGCCAGCAGCTTGGTGGGGGGAGAAAAACTGTTTTTT,CASSLVGGEKLFF,-,few,TRBV5-4,TRBJ1-4
TGTGCCAGCAGTTTAGGATCATATCAGCCCCAGCATTTT,CASSLGSYQPQHF,-,-,TRBV12-3/TRBV12-4,TRBJ1-5
TGTGCCAGCAGCTTAGCCGGGACAGGGGGCATTGGTAACTATGGCTACACCTTC,CASSLAGTGGIGNYGYTF,TRBD1,many,TRBV7-8,TRBJ1-2